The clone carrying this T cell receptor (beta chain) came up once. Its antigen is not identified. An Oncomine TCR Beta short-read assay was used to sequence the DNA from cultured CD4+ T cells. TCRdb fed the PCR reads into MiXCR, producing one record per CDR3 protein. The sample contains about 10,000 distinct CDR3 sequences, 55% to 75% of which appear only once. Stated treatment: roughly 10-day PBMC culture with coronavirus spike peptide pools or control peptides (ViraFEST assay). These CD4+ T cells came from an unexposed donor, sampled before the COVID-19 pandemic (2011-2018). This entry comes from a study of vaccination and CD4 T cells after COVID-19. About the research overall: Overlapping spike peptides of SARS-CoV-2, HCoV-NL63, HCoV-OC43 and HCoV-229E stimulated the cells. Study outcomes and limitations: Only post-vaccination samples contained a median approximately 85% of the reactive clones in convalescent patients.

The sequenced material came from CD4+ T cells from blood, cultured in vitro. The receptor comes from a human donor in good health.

The chain's CDR3 is CASSLVGGTVSYEQYF. CDR3 DNA: TGTGCCAGCAGCTTAGTGGGCGGGACCGTCTCCTACGAGCAGTACTTC. The chain employs TRBV7-2 and TRBJ2-7, with TRBD2 as a possible D gene (6 bases). Trimming left V 1 base short and J 0 bases short, with 13 bases between. This CDR3 spans 16 amino acids. CDR1 SGHTA and CDR2 FQGNSA come from the germline V gene.